This TCR beta chain was profiled in a study of regulatory T cells in long-lasting Graves disease listed by TCRdb under 2021. Context from the whole study: Patients with newly diagnosed Graves' disease had been on antithyroid drugs for under 3 months. Peripheral blood TCR sequencing and RNA sequencing compared persistent Graves' disease patients with newly diagnosed Graves' disease patients. The study was registered as a clinical trial and conducted in China. TCR sequencing covered some 13 persistent and 20 or so newly diagnosed Graves' disease patients, around 35 samples in total. Here is what the overall study found, with its caveats: Persistent Graves' disease patients showed lower TCR Shannon entropy and fewer highly expanded clones than newly diagnosed patients, suggesting clonal expansion. Peripheral blood alone was examined, since thyroid tissue, which constituted the primary lesion, could not be accessed. The small sample size was acknowledged by the authors as a limitation that may reduce accuracy. Sequencing and analysis were restricted to the TCR beta chain. More public clonotypes were shared among persistent patients (over 2,500) than among newly diagnosed patients (more than 900). TRBV28, TRBJ1-2 and TRBJ2-5 were preferentially used in persistent disease, while TRBV20-1 and TRBJ2-1 were favored in newly diagnosed disease.

As regards this clonotype: What antigen it recognizes has not been identified. No clone much larger than this one lies a single base away; base qualities are absent.

V drops 4 bases and J drops 5 bases, leaving 11 bases in between. Including cysteine and phenylalanine, the CDR3 has 13 amino acids. Of the read, only the CDR3 DNA is kept; its 39 bases are in frame from base 1. CDR1 SEHNR and CDR2 FQNEAQ are derived from the germline V gene (reference sequence). The time point tag for this specimen amounts to: newly diagnosed GD, antithyroid drugs for less than 3 months. For both TCR sequencing and RNA sequencing, RNA was extracted from PBMCs in TRIzol. The diagnosis of Graves' disease followed American Thyroid Association guidelines. Recruitment of patients was carried out at an endocrinology department in Xi'an, China. From each patient, around 9.3 milliliters of peripheral blood was collected into an EDTA anticoagulant tube. Ficoll Paque Plus density gradient separation was used to isolate PBMCs, and no additional T cell sorting was done. RNA quality was checked with an Agilent 2100 Bioanalyzer and agarose gel, and concentration with a NanoDrop 2000.

The library was produced with multiplex PCR. Sequencing instrument: Illumina HiSeq 4000. To build TCR beta libraries, CDR3 regions were amplified by Arm-PCR using iRepertoire HTBI primers. Gel purification was performed on PCR products prior to sequencing. Per the original workflow: Across samples, 60 to 70 TRBV and 13 to 15 TRBJ segments were identified and used for gene usage analysis of CDR3 amino acid clonotypes. COPE and FqMerger were used to merge the filtered high-quality paired reads into contigs. BLAST was used to align contigs to IMGT TRBV, TRBD and TRBJ reference genes, and CDR3 was defined according to IMGT. Highly expanded clones were defined as clonotypes with a frequency above 0.1%. Shannon entropy was used to measure repertoire diversity, and the Gini coefficient was used to measure V-J evenness. Public clonotypes were defined as clonotypes shared by more than one individual. TCRdb trimmed the raw reads at Q25, called clones with MiXCR and kept productive beta chains. When rows share a CDR3 protein, they turn into one entry using the most common DNA and genes. These V and J calls derive from TCRdb rather than the authors' analysis. The sample table lists just over 600,000 distinct CDR3 sequences, 15% to 20% of them with a count of one. Jointly, the top ten make up about 20% of the sample.

The sample was also reused in another study, on T cells in Graves' hyperthyroidism and ophthalmopathy. As the second paper documents: A patient counted as having stable Graves' hyperthyroidism if no progression to ophthalmopathy occurred over 18 months of follow-up. Hyperthyroidism patients were newly diagnosed, had a disease duration of under 2 months, and were aged 18 to 65 years. Exclusion was applied to patients with uncontrolled infections, other autoimmune diseases, pregnancy or lactation. Diagnoses were based on clinical symptoms, serum thyroxine and TRAb, thyroid ultrasound and orbital computed tomography. For the first round of RT-PCR on the TCR CDR3, the HTBI primer set was used together with the Qiagen OneStep RT-PCR kit. Blood samples also contained most of the expanded thyroid clonotypes (frequency above 0.001), which suggests that blood repertoires may reflect thyroid immune responses. In cross-validation, a model built on a 13 V-J signature told ophthalmopathy apart from stable hyperthyroidism with under 90% sensitivity and around 84% specificity, and in testing the same model reached 80%/75%. In validation, the model predicted progression to ophthalmopathy with roughly 66% sensitivity and roughly 75% specificity, a median of approximately 6.5 months before onset. A discovery cohort of about a hundred patients, approximately 45 with Graves' ophthalmopathy and 57 with stable Graves' hyperthyroidism, was used to find distinguishing TCR V-J signatures. Prospective prediction of ophthalmopathy was tested in an independent validation cohort of 18 to 20 hyperthyroidism patients and around 16 patients who later progressed to ophthalmopathy. For training and testing, the 80 to 100 patients in the discovery cohort were randomly divided in a 7:3 ratio. In six Graves' hyperthyroidism patients, the study also compared T-cell repertoires from thyroid tissue with T-cell repertoires from blood. Once sampling was done, hyperthyroidism patients were given methimazole at a starting dose of 30 mg daily, whereas ophthalmopathy patients were given high-dose intravenous methylprednisolone. Libraries were constructed in a second round of multiplex PCR, after which size selection and purification were carried out. Libraries were sequenced paired-end with 100 bp reads on an Illumina HiSeq2000. Raw data were processed with SOAPnuke, discarding reads with adapters, uncalled bases, mean Phred below 15, or no exact constant-primer or identifier match. High-quality paired reads were merged using COPE v1.2.5, and each unique nucleotide sequence was defined as a clonotype. MiTCR v1.1 was used to align clonotypes to the IMGT TRBV, TRBD and TRBJ reference segments. The analysis included only V-J combinations with a frequency above 0.0001, which together covered around 99% of the repertoires. The TCS score was defined as F50 (clonal expansion) divided by E x V (chaos), with BLOSUM62-based TCRdist calculated between CDR3 peptides within each V-J. Welch's t-statistics and random forest reduced roughly 530 V-J features to 13, which were used in a naive Bayes classifier (R e1071). No statistical method was used to set the sample size in advance, and investigators knew the group allocation. The paper reports TCR Vbeta CDR3 sequencing of roughly 140 peripheral blood samples: over 40 ophthalmopathy, under 80 hyperthyroidism and around 17 progressor patients.

Sequences were derived from peripheral blood mononuclear cells (PBMCs), sampled at new diagnosis, from a patient treated with antithyroid drugs. The chain joins TRBV7-9 to TRBJ2-5; the best D guess is TRBD1, with 7 bases matching. The TCR comes from a woman aged 25-40 years with Graves disease. Donor details come from another sample of the same person, matched by shared clones. The CDR3 protein sequence reads: CASSSGGIETQYF. The DNA is as follows: TGTGCCAGCAGCTCAGGGGGGATTGAGACCCAGTACTTC.